Shown below are 3 T cell receptor beta chains from a single sample sequenced in a study of T cells in Graves' hyperthyroidism and ophthalmopathy. Researchers amplified the TCR beta CDR3 regions from RNA transcripts. The HTBI primer set drove a first-round RT-PCR of the TCR CDR3. Each CDR3 protein gets one entry after TCRdb re-called the multiplex PCR reads with MiXCR. This table holds a few hundred thousand distinct CDR3 sequences, more than 45% found once. Sequencing was done on a sample of peripheral blood or thyroid tissue (not recorded which). Every receptor here comes from a woman between 18 and 29 years old with Graves' hyperthyroidism.

This clonotype has at least ten counts. The chain joins TRBV4-1 to TRBJ1-2, with 8 bases aligning to TRBD1. The CDR3 is 15 residues long. With 4 bases clipped from V and 7 bases from J, the junction kept 11 bases outside the gene matches. The germline V gene has CDR1 MGHRA and CDR2 YSYEKL. CDR3 nucleotides: TGCGCCAGCAGCCGGCGATCAGGGGGCGTAACTGGCTACACCTTC. Translated, it gives CASSRRSGGVTGYTF.

This clonotype was detected only a few times. J is TRBJ1-5 and V is TRBV27, with D unclear. The CDR3 has 15 amino acids. Trimming shortened V by 5 bases and J by 0 bases, and 11 bases separated the two germline ends. Per the germline V gene, CDR1 is MNHEY and CDR2 is SMNVEV (reference sequence). The chain's CDR3 is CASSPGRFSNQPQHF. The CDR3 bases are TGTGCCAGCAGTCCCGGAAGATTTAGCAATCAGCCCCAGCATTTT.

This clonotype was seen just once. This chain links TRBV29-1 with TRBJ1-2, with 7 bases aligning to TRBD1. V dropped 8 bases and J dropped 7; count of bases not matched to a gene: 13. The length of the CDR3 is 13 residues. The V gene's germline CDR1 is SQVTM and CDR2 ANQGSEA. The DNA for the CDR3 is TGCAGCTCCCGGGACAGCCATCAGGTTGGCTACACCTTC. Encoded protein: CSSRDSHQVGYTF.